The 32 T cell receptor beta chains reported below all come from one sample, sequenced in a study of blood T cells in healthy people across ages. With a J-beta primer mix and a sample-barcoded 5' primer, a second PCR ran about 7 to 12 cycles. One entry per CDR3 protein, called by TCRdb with MiXCR from the 5' RACE reads. The sample consists of around 800,000 distinct CDR3 sequences, 60% to 80% of them appearing once. Sequenced material: blood. Source of these receptors: a man aged 30-40 years in good health.

The V and J genes are TRBV27 and TRBJ2-1; TRBD1 is a possible D gene (6 bases). This CDR3 region has 12 residues. V lost 4 bases, J lost 12 bases, and 13 bases lay in between. Germline V CDR1 and CDR2: MNHEY, SMNVEV (reference sequence). This chain's CDR3 is CASSSTGMGQFF. Written as DNA, the CDR3 is TGTGCCAGCAGTTCGACAGGCATGGGGCAGTTCTTC.

This clonotype was detected a few times. The gene calls are TRBV12-3 or TRBV12-4 and TRBJ2-7; perhaps TRBD1 as D (6 bases). The CDR3 consists of 15 residues. Deletions cut 3 bases from V and 2 bases from J, with 14 bases between. The DNA of the CDR3 is TGTGCCAGCAGTTTGGCGGTGGACAGCCCCTACGAGCAGTACTTC. This encodes CASSLAVDSPYEQYF.

The genes are TRBV6-4 and TRBJ1-2; the D is unclear. Germline V gene lookup returns CDR1 MRHNA and CDR2 SNTAGT. Trimming took 1 base from V and 4 from J, leaving 13 bases between them. The CDR3 has 15 amino acids. The CDR3 loop is CASSDYGGALYGYTF. The CDR3 nucleotides are TGTGCCAGCAGTGACTACGGCGGAGCTCTCTATGGCTACACCTTC.

V is TRBV4-1 and J is TRBJ1-4, with D possibly matching TRBD1 (6 bases). The CDR3 loop spans 15 amino acids. From germline, CDR1 is MGHRA and CDR2 YSYEKL. V shed 4 bases and J shed 11 bases, with 20 bases lying between them. This chain's CDR3 is CASSPGRGPSGKLFF. Here the CDR3 DNA reads TGCGCCAGCAGCCCAGGTCGGGGGCCGTCGGGGAAACTGTTTTTT.

This chain links TRBV10-3 with TRBJ2-3; 10 bases are a match to TRBD2. The ends lost 5 bases at V and 0 bases at J; junction bases unmatched: 5. Germline V gene data show CDR1 as ENHRY and CDR2 as SYGVKD. The CDR3 has 16 amino acids. This chain's CDR3 is CAISFGLAASTDTQYF. The CDR3 DNA sequence: TGTGCCATCAGTTTCGGACTAGCGGCTAGCACAGATACGCAGTATTTT.

This clonotype was observed once. The chain links TRBV4-3 to TRBJ2-2; no firm D call. The CDR3 has 13 residues. V was cut by 1 base and J by 6 bases, with 6 bases left in between. Germline-derived CDR1 and CDR2 are LGHNA and YSLEER. The CDR3 reads CASSQVLAGELFF. CDR3 nucleotides: TGCGCCAGCAGCCAAGTGCTGGCCGGGGAGCTGTTTTTT.

The chain employs TRBV28 and TRBJ1-4; D perhaps matches TRBD1 (5 bases). The ends were cut back, 6 bases at V and 0 bases at J, with 11 bases in the middle. Germline V CDR1 and CDR2: MDHEN, SYDVKM. The CDR3 totals 15 residues. The chain's CDR3 is CASSPRGTTNEKLFF. DNA for the CDR3: TGTGCCAGCAGCCCCCGGGGGACAACTAATGAAAAACTGTTTTTT. The full variable domain, its missing parts supplied by reference TRBV28 and TRBJ1-4, is DVKVTQSSRYLVKRTGEKVFLECVQDMDHENMFWYRQDPGLGLRLIYFSYDVKMKEKGDIPEGYSVSREKKERFSLILESASTNQTSMYLCASSPRGTTNEKLFFGSGTQLSVL.

The CDR3 protein is CSARDARQGSREQYF. As DNA, the CDR3 is TGCAGTGCTAGAGACGCGCGACAAGGGAGTCGCGAGCAGTACTTC. This chain links TRBV20-1 with TRBJ2-4; perhaps TRBD2 as D (5 bases). Matching the DNA end better, TRBJ2-7 makes the J call doubtful. The CDR3 contains 15 residues. Looked up from germline, CDR1 is DFQATT and CDR2 is SNEGSKA (reference sequence).

The genes are TRBV20-1 and TRBJ2-7; TRBD1 is a possible D gene (6 bases). From germline, CDR1 is DFQATT and CDR2 SNEGSKA (reference sequence). Trimming took off 3 bases at V and 5 bases at J, with 11 bases between the two ends. This CDR3 contains 12 residues. In nucleotides, the CDR3 is TGCAGTGCTAGTCAGGGGCCTGACGAGCAGTACTTC. Translating gives CSASQGPDEQYF.

This clonotype was counted only a few times. The V call is TRBV6-1, the J call TRBJ1-5; D gene unclear. Germline CDR1 and CDR2: MNHNS and SASEGT. This CDR3 region has 16 residues. V was trimmed by 1 base and J by 1 base, leaving 11 bases between them. The CDR3 spells CASSEVPGGSNQPQHF. The CDR3 DNA follows: TGTGCCAGCAGTGAAGTTCCCGGTGGAAGCAATCAGCCCCAGCATTTT.

For this clonotype: The germline gene is not matched at one end of the junction; a read error may be the cause. V usage is TRBV5-1 and J usage is TRBJ2-7, with D maybe TRBD2 (5 bases). The length of the CDR3 is 14 residues. Germline V gives CDR1 SGHRS, CDR2 YFSETQ. The CDR3 region is CASSLVSGTYEQYF. CDR3 DNA sequence: TGTGCCAGCAGCTTGGTGTCGGGGACCTACGAGCAGTACTTC.

This clonotype was seen a handful of times. A read error may produce the germline difference seen at one junction end. This chain connects TRBV29-1 to TRBJ2-1, with TRBD2 as a possible D gene (6 bases). CDR1 and CDR2 from the germline V gene are SQVTM and ANQGSEA. The CDR3 covers 14 residues. For the CDR3, the DNA is TGCAGCGGTGAAATGGGACTTTTCTACAATGAGCAGTTCTTC. Encoded protein: CSGEMGLFYNEQFF.

The genes are TRBV4-3 and TRBJ1-2; D uncertain. The V end was cut by 4 bases, the J end by 4 bases, with 16 bases between. This CDR3 contains 15 residues. The germline V gene has CDR1 LGHNA and CDR2 YSLEER. CDR3 nucleotides: TGCGCCAGCAGCCCGGGAACGGAGTTTAGCTATGGCTACACCTTC. Translation gives CASSPGTEFSYGYTF.

The chain carries TRBV20-1 and TRBJ2-7; the D is unclear. The CDR3 is 15 amino acids. The ends were cut back, 1 base at V and 2 bases at J, with 15 bases in the middle. CDR1 is DFQATT and CDR2 is SNEGSKA in the germline V gene (reference sequence). CDR3: CSARVPGPNAYEQYF. For the CDR3, the DNA is TGCAGTGCTAGAGTCCCAGGCCCCAACGCCTACGAGCAGTACTTC.

The CDR3 protein is CSAPAPRLAGHARADTQYF. CDR3 DNA: TGCAGTGCTCCCGCGCCGAGACTAGCGGGGCATGCCCGGGCAGATACGCAGTATTTT. The rearrangement joins TRBV20-1 to TRBJ2-3, with 11 nucleotides matching TRBD2. With V trimmed by 5 bases and J by 4 bases, 20 bases remained unmatched. Looked up from germline, CDR1 is DFQATT and CDR2 is SNEGSKA (reference sequence). The CDR3 runs to 19 residues.

V usage is TRBV2 and J usage is TRBJ1-6; D not certain. Per the germline V gene, CDR1 is SNHLY and CDR2 is FYNNEI. V lost 6 bases to trimming and J lost 9 bases, with 15 bases between them. The CDR3 loop spans 14 amino acids. CDR3 DNA sequence: TGTGCCAGCAGCCTGGACCAGCTAGGTTCACCCCTCCACTTT. Translating gives CASSLDQLGSPLHF.

This clonotype was counted between two and nine times. The gene calls are TRBV6-1 and TRBJ2-7; 14 nucleotides align to TRBD2. CDR1 is MNHNS, CDR2 SASEGT, per germline. V lost 6 bases and J lost 0; bases outside the gene matches: 7. The CDR3 extends over 17 amino acids. As DNA, the CDR3 is TGTGCCAGCAGGGGGACTAGCGGGGGCCCCAGCTCCTACGAGCAGTACTTC. Translation: CASRGTSGGPSSYEQYF.

The chain has TRBV14 and TRBJ2-7; 7 nucleotides line up with TRBD1. Losses at the gene ends were 4 bases for V and 10 bases for J; bases not matched to a gene: 7. Germline values: CDR1 SGHDN, CDR2 FVKESK. The CDR3 is 12 residues long. CDR3 bases: TGTGCCAGCAGCCCCAAGGGGACAGTCCAGTACTTC. It codes for CASSPKGTVQYF.

V is TRBV19 and J is TRBJ2-1; D gene unclear. This CDR3 has 12 amino acids. Germline CDR1 reads LNHDA; CDR2 reads SQIVND (reference sequence). V shed 3 bases and J shed 6 bases, with 6 bases lying between them. CDR3 protein: CASSMSVNEQFF. In DNA, the CDR3 is TGTGCCAGTAGTATGAGCGTCAATGAGCAGTTCTTC. The entire variable domain, with the rest obtained from reference TRBV19 and TRBJ2-1, is as follows: DGGITQSPKYLFRKEGQNVTLSCEQNLNHDAMYWYRQDPGQGLRLIYYSQIVNDFQKGDIAEGYSVSREKKESFPLTVTSAQKNPTAFYLCASSMSVNEQFFGPGTRLTVL.

The V call is TRBV28, the J call TRBJ1-5, with 8 nucleotides matching TRBD1. The germline CDR1 and CDR2 sequences are MDHEN and SYDVKM. With 3 bases clipped from V and 7 bases from J, the junction kept 8 bases outside the gene matches. The CDR3 length is 15 residues. The CDR3 coding sequence is TGTGCCAGCAGTTTCACGGAACAGGGGGGGCAGCCCCAGCATTTT. Encoded protein: CASSFTEQGGQPQHF.

This clonotype has only a few counts. The chain has TRBV29-1 and TRBJ2-1; tentatively, D is TRBD1 or TRBD2 (6 bases each). Trimming cost V 3 bases and J 7 bases, with 13 bases left between them. Germline V gene data show CDR1 as SQVTM and CDR2 as ANQGSEA. The CDR3 spans 13 residues. The CDR3: CSVDGGLMNEQFF. CDR3 sequence (DNA): TGCAGCGTTGATGGGGGGCTGATGAATGAGCAGTTCTTC.

The rearrangement links TRBV6-5 to TRBJ2-1; weak D call: TRBD2 (5 bases). Germline V gene data show CDR1 as MNHEY and CDR2 as SVGAGI. Trimming removed 7 bases at V and 9 bases at J, with 19 bases between. This CDR3 region has 14 residues. The CDR3 bases are TGTGCCAGCACTACCGGGAAAAACGACGGTGAGCAGTTCTTC. Its translation is CASTTGKNDGEQFF.

This chain links TRBV9 with TRBJ2-1; D might be TRBD2 (6 bases). The V gene lost 4 bases and the J gene lost 0 bases, with 11 bases spanning the gap. CDR3 size: 15 residues. Per the germline V gene, CDR1 is SGDLS and CDR2 is YYNGEE. The CDR3 region is CASSISGFSYNEQFF. For the CDR3, the DNA is TGTGCCAGCAGCATTAGCGGATTCTCCTACAATGAGCAGTTCTTC.

V and J are TRBV4-3 and TRBJ2-5, with a tentative D call TRBD1 (5 bases). The end of the DNA aligns better with TRBJ2-7, so the J call may be wrong. Germline CDR1 reads LGHNA; CDR2 reads YSLEER. The CDR3 spans 14 residues. The CDR3 sequence is CASSQDVGHYEQYF. The CDR3 DNA reads as TGCGCCAGCAGCCAAGATGTAGGACACTACGAGCAGTACTTC.

The chain combines TRBV6-2 or TRBV6-3 with TRBJ1-5; a weak D match, TRBD1 (6 bases). The CDR3 extends over 14 amino acids. V was clipped by 8 bases and J by 3 bases, with 14 bases between them. In germline, CDR1 is MNHEY, CDR2 SVGEGT. CDR3 in amino acids: CASYDRGHNQPQHF. In DNA, the CDR3 is TGTGCCAGCTACGATCGGGGGCACAATCAGCCCCAGCATTTT.

This clonotype has more than one count but fewer than ten. The gene calls are TRBV15 and TRBJ1-5; no reliable D call. The CDR3 runs 14 residues. The germline V gene encodes CDR1 LNHNV and CDR2 YYDKDF (reference sequence). V was trimmed by 3 bases and J by 4 bases, leaving 10 bases between them. CDR3 residues: CATSSPLENQPQHF. CDR3 DNA sequence: TGTGCCACCAGCAGTCCCCTTGAGAATCAGCCCCAGCATTTT.

This chain connects TRBV9 to TRBJ2-5, with D maybe TRBD1 (6 bases). The J call is in doubt because the DNA end fits TRBJ2-7 better. This CDR3 has 15 amino acids. CDR1 is SGDLS and CDR2 is YYNGEE in the germline V gene. CDR3 in DNA: TGTGCCAGCAGCGTAGAGGGGCAGGGGTTATACGAGCAGTACTTC. This encodes CASSVEGQGLYEQYF.

The J gene is TRBJ2-1, the V gene TRBV11-2; 9 bases are shared with TRBD2. Germline assignment: CDR1 SGHAT and CDR2 FQNNGV. The CDR3 has 16 amino acids. J lost 3 bases, V lost 5 bases, and 8 bases had no gene match. DNA of the CDR3: TGTGCCAGCAGCCTAAAGAGCGGGGGGATCTACAATGAGCAGTTCTTC. This encodes CASSLKSGGIYNEQFF. Based on the CDR3 plus reference TRBV11-2 and TRBJ2-1, the full variable domain is EAGVAQSPRYKIIEKRQSVAFWCNPISGHATLYWYQQILGQGPKLLIQFQNNGVVDDSQLPKDRFSAERLKGVDSTLKIQPAKLEDSAVYLCASSLKSGGIYNEQFFGPGTRLTVL.

This rearrangement joins TRBV7-9 to TRBJ1-5; the D gene is possibly TRBD1 (6 bases). V shed 4 bases and J shed 7 bases, with 11 bases lying between them. The CDR3 is 13 residues long. CDR1 and CDR2 from the germline V gene are SEHNR and FQNEAQ (reference sequence). The CDR3 region is CASSSGVFQPQHF. CDR3 bases: TGTGCCAGCAGCTCAGGGGTATTCCAGCCCCAGCATTTT.

This chain links TRBV29-1 with TRBJ1-1; perhaps TRBD1 as D (5 bases). With 6 bases removed from V and 0 bases from J, the gap between germline ends came to 14 bases. Germline CDR1 and CDR2: SQVTM and ANQGSEA. The CDR3 length is 14 residues. The CDR3 DNA reads as TGCAGCGTGGGGGATCGGGCCATGAACACTGAAGCTTTCTTT. Its translation: CSVGDRAMNTEAFF. Supplemented by reference TRBV29-1 and TRBJ1-1, the full variable domain reads SAVISQKPSRDICQRGTSLTIQCQVDSQVTMMFWYRQQPGQSLTLIATANQGSEATYESGFVIDKFPISRPNLTFSTLTVSNMSPEDSSIYLCSVGDRAMNTEAFFGQGTRLTVV.

This chain uses TRBV7-9 with TRBJ2-5; a weak D match, TRBD1 (6 bases). CDR3 length: 17 residues. The germline gives CDR1 SEHNR, CDR2 FQNEAQ (reference sequence). Trimming left V 10 bases short and J 4 bases short, with 28 bases between. The CDR3, as DNA: TGTGCCACCCCCCTAGGTTCCCAGGGGAATTGGTTAGAGACCCAGTACTTC. The encoded protein is CATPLGSQGNWLETQYF.

The chain combines TRBV2 with TRBJ1-2; a possible D gene is TRBD1 (6 bases). CDR1 is SNHLY and CDR2 is FYNNEI in the germline V gene. Trimming left V 7 bases short and J 3 bases short, with 18 bases between. The CDR3 has 15 amino acids. DNA for the CDR3: TGTGCCAGCACCCCACTAAGGGGGGTAGACTATGGCTACACCTTC. Encoded protein: CASTPLRGVDYGYTF.